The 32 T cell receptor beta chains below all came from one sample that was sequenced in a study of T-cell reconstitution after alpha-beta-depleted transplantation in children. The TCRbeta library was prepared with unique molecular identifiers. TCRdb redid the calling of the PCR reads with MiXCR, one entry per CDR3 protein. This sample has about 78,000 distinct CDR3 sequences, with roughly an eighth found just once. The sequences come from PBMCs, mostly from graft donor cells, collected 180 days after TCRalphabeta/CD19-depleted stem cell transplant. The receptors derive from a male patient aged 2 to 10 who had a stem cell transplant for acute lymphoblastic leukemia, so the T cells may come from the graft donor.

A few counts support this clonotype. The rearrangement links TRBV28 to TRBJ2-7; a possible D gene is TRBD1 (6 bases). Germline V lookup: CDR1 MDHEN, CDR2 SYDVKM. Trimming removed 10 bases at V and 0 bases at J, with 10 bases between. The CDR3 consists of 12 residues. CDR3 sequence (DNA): TGTGCCATCCAGGGGAGCTCCTACGAGCAGTACTTC. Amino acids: CAIQGSSYEQYF.

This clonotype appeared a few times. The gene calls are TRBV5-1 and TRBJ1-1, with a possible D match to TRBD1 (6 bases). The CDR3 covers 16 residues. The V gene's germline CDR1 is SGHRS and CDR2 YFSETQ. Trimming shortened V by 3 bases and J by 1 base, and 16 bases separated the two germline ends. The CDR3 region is CASSSIQGEANTEAFF. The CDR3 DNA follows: TGCGCCAGCAGCTCAATACAGGGAGAGGCGAACACTGAAGCTTTCTTT. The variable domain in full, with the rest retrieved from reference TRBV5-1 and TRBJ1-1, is KAGVTQTPRYLIKTRGQQVTLSCSPISGHRSVSWYQQTPGQGLQFLFEYFSETQRNKGNFPGRFSGRQFSNSRSEMNVSTLELGDSALYLCASSSIQGEANTEAFFGQGTRLTVV.

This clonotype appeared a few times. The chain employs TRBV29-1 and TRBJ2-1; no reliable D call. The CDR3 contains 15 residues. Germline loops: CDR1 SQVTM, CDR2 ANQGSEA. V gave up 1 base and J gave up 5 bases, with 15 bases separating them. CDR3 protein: CSVEAPSGSDNEQFF. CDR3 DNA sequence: TGCAGCGTTGAAGCTCCCAGTGGCTCGGACAATGAGCAGTTCTTC.

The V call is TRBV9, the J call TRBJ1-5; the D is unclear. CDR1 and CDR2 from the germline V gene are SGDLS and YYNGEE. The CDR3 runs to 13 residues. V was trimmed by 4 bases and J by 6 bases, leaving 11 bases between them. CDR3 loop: CASSWTGGQPQHF. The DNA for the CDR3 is TGTGCCAGCAGCTGGACGGGTGGTCAGCCCCAGCATTTT.

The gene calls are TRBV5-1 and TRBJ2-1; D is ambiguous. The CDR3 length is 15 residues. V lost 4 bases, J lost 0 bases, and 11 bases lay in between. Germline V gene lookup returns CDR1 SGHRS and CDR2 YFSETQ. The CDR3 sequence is CASSPPGSSYNEQFF. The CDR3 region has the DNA TGCGCCAGCAGCCCGCCCGGCAGCTCCTACAATGAGCAGTTCTTC. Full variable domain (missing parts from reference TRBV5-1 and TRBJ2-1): KAGVTQTPRYLIKTRGQQVTLSCSPISGHRSVSWYQQTPGQGLQFLFEYFSETQRNKGNFPGRFSGRQFSNSRSEMNVSTLELGDSALYLCASSPPGSSYNEQFFGPGTRLTVL.

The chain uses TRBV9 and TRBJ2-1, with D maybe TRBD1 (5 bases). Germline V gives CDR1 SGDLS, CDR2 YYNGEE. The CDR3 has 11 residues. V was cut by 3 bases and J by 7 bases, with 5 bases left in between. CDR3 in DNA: TGTGCCAGCAGCGCAGGGAATGAGCAGTTCTTC. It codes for CASSAGNEQFF.

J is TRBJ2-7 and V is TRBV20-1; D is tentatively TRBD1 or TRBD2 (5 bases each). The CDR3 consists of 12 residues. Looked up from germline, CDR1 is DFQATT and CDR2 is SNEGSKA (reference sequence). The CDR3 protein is CSAARGTYEQYF. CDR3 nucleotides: TGCAGCGCGGCGAGGGGTACCTACGAGCAGTACTTC.

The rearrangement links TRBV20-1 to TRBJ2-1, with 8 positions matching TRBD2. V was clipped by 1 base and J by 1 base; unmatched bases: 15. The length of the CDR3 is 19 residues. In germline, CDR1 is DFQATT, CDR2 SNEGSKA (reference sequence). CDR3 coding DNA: TGCAGTGCTAGAGGAAGTGGGACTAGGGAGCCTTTTTCCTACAATGAGCAGTTCTTC. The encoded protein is CSARGSGTREPFSYNEQFF.

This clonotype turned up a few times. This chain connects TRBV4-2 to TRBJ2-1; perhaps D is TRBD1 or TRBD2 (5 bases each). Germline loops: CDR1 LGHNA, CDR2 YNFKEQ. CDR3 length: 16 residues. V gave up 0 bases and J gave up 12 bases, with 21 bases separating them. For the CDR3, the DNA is TGTGCCAGCAGCCAAGATCGGGGCCTCCCGAGGGCCCCGCAGTTCTTC. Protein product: CASSQDRGLPRAPQFF.

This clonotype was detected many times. CDR3 loop: CSASKRTGKFF. The CDR3 bases are TGCAGTGCTAGTAAACGGACTGGGAAGTTCTTC. The V call is TRBV20-1, the J call TRBJ2-1, with TRBD2 as a possible D gene (5 bases). The V gene lost 3 bases and the J gene lost 14 bases, with 14 bases spanning the gap. This CDR3 spans 11 amino acids. Per germline, CDR1 DFQATT and CDR2 SNEGSKA (reference sequence).

The CDR3 region has the DNA TGCGCCAGCAGCTTATGGAGGACAGATACGCAGTATTTT. Its protein is CASSLWRTDTQYF. This chain joins TRBV5-1 and TRBJ2-3, with D possibly being TRBD2 (5 bases). The CDR3 is made up of 13 amino acids. Germline lookup yields CDR1 SGHRS and CDR2 YFSETQ. V lost 2 bases and J lost 3, with 7 bases in between.

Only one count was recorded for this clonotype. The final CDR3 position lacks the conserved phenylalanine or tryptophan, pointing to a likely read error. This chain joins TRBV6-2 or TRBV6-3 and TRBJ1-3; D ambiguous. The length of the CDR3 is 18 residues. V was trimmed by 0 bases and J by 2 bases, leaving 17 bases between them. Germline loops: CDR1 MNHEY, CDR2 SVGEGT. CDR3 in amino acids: CASSYSPRTVIPGNTIYI. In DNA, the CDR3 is TGTGCCAGCAGTTACTCGCCGAGGACGGTCATACCTGGAAACACCATATATATT.

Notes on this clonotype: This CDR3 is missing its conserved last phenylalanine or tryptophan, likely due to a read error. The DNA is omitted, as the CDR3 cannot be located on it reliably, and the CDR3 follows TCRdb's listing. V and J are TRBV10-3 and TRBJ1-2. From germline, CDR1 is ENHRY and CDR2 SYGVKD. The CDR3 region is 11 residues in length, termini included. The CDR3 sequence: CAISELGFHTL.

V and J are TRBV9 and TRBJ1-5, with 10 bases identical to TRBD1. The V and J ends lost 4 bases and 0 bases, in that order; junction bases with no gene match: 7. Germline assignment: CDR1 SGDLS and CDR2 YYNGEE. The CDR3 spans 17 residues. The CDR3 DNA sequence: TGTGCCAGCAGCCCGGGACAGGGGATGTATAGCAATCAGCCCCAGCATTTT. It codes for CASSPGQGMYSNQPQHF.

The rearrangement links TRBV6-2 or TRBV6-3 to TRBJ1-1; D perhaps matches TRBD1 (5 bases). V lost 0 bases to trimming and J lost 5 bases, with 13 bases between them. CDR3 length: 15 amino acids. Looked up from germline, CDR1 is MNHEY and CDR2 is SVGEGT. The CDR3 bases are TGTGCCAGCAGTTACTCAAAGGGGTGGAGAACTGAAGCTTTCTTT. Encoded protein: CASSYSKGWRTEAFF.

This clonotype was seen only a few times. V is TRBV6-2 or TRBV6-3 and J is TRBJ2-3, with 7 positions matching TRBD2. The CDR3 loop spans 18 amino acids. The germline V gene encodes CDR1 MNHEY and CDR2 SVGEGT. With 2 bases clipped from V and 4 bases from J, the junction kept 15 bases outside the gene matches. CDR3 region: CASSYHPRGAGVADTQYF. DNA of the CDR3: TGTGCCAGCAGTTACCACCCGAGAGGGGCGGGAGTAGCAGATACGCAGTATTTT.

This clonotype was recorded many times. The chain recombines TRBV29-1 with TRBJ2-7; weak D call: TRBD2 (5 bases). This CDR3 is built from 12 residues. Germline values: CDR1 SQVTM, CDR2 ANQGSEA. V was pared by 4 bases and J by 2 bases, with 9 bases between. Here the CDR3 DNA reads TGCAGCGTTGTTAAGCGGACCTACGAGCAGTACTTC. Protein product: CSVVKRTYEQYF.

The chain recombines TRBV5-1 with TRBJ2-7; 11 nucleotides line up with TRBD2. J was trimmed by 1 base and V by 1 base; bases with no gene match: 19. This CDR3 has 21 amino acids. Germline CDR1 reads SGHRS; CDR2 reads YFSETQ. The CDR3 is CASSLRQLRIRTSGLSYEQYF. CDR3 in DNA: TGCGCCAGCAGCTTGAGACAGTTAAGAATTCGGACTAGCGGGCTTTCCTACGAGCAGTACTTC. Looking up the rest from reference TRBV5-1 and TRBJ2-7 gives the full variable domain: KAGVTQTPRYLIKTRGQQVTLSCSPISGHRSVSWYQQTPGQGLQFLFEYFSETQRNKGNFPGRFSGRQFSNSRSEMNVSTLELGDSALYLCASSLRQLRIRTSGLSYEQYFGPGTRLTVT.

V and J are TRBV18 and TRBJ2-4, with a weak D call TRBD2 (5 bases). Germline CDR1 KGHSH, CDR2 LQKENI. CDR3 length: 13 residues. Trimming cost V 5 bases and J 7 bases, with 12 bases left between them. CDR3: CASSEGAPNIQYF. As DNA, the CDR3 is TGTGCCAGCTCAGAGGGTGCCCCGAACATTCAGTACTTC.

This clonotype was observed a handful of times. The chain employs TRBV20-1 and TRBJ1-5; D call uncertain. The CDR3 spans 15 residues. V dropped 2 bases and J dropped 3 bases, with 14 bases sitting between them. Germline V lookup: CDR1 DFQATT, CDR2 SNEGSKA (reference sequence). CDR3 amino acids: CSARSGSTNNQPQHF. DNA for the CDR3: TGCAGTGCTAGATCGGGGTCTACTAACAATCAGCCCCAGCATTTT.

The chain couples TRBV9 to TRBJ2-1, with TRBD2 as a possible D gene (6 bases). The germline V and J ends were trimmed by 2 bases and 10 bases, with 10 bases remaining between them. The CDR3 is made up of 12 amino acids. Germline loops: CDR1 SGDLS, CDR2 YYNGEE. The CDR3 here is CASSVGGREQFF. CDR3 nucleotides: TGTGCCAGCAGCGTCGGGGGAAGGGAGCAGTTCTTC.

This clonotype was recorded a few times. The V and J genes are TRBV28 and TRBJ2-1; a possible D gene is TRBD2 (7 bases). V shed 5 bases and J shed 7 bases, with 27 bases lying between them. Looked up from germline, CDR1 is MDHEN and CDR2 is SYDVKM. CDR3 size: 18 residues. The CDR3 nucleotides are TGTGCCAGCAGTCCCCAGGGGCAGGGGAGCGGGGCCTTTAATGAGCAGTTCTTC. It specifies CASSPQGQGSGAFNEQFF.

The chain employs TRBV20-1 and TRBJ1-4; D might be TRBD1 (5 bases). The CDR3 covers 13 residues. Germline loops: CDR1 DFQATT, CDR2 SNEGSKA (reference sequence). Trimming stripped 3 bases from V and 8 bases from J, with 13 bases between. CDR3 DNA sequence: TGCAGTGCTAGGGGACCGACTTCGGAAAAACTGTTTTTT. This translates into CSARGPTSEKLFF.

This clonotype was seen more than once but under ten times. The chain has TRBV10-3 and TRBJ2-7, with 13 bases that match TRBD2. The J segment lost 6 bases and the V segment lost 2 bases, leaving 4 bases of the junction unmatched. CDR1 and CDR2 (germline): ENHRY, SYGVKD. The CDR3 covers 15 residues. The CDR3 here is CAISEPTSGRFEQYF. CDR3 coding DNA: TGTGCCATCAGTGAGCCGACTAGCGGGAGGTTCGAGCAGTACTTC.

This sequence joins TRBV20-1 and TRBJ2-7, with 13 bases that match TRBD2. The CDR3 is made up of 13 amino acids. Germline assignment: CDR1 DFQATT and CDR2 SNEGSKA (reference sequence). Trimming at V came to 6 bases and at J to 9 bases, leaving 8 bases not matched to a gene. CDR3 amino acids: CSARLAGGRVQYF. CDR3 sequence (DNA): TGCAGTGCGAGACTAGCGGGAGGACGAGTGCAGTACTTC.

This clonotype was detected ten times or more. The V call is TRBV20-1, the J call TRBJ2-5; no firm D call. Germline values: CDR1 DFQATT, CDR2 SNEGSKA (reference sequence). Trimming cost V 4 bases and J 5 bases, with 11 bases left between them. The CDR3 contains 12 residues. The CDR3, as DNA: TGCAGTGCTATTCCACTGGGGGAGACCCAGTACTTC. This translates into CSAIPLGETQYF.

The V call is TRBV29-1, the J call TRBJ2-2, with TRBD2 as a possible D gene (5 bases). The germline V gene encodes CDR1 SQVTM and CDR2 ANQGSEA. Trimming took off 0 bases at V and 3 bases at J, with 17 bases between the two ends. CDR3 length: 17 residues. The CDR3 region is CSVEDPPAGVYTGELFF. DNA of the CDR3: TGCAGCGTTGAAGATCCCCCGGCCGGGGTGTACACCGGGGAGCTGTTTTTT.

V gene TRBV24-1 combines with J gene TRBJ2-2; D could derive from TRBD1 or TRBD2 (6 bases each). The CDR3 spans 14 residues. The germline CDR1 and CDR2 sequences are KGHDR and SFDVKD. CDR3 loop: CAREGGHSKGELFF. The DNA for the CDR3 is TGTGCTCGGGAAGGGGGGCATTCGAAAGGGGAGCTGTTTTTT.

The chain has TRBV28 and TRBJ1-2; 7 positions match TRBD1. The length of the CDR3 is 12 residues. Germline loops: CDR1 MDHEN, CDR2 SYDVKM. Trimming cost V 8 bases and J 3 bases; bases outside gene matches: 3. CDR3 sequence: CASGTVYYGYTF. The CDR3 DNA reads TGTGCCAGCGGGACAGTCTACTATGGCTACACCTTC.

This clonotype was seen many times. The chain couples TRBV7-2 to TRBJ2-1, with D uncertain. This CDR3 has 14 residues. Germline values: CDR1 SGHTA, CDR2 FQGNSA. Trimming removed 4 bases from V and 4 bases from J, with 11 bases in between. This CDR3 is CASSYRASYNEQFF. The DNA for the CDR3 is TGTGCCAGCAGCTACCGGGCCAGTTACAATGAGCAGTTCTTC. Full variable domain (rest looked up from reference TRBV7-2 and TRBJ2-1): GAGVSQSPSNKVTEKGKDVELRCDPISGHTALYWYRQSLGQGLEFLIYFQGNSAPDKSGLPSDRFSAERTGGSVSTLTIQRTQQEDSAVYLCASSYRASYNEQFFGPGTRLTVL.

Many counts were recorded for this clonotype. Here the CDR3 reads CASSLQGAAYEQYF. In DNA, the CDR3 is TGTGCCAGCAGCTTGCAGGGGGCCGCCTACGAGCAGTACTTC. The genes are TRBV9 and TRBJ2-7, with 8 bases that match TRBD1. The CDR3 runs to 14 residues. CDR1 is SGDLS, CDR2 YYNGEE, per germline. Trimming took 4 bases from V and 2 from J; bases not matched to a gene: 5. Full variable domain (outside the CDR3, taken from reference TRBV9 and TRBJ2-7): DSGVTQTPKHLITATGQRVTLRCSPRSGDLSVYWYQQSLDQGLQFLIQYYNGEERAKGNILERFSAQQFPDLHSELNLSSLELGDSALYFCASSLQGAAYEQYFGPGTRLTVT.

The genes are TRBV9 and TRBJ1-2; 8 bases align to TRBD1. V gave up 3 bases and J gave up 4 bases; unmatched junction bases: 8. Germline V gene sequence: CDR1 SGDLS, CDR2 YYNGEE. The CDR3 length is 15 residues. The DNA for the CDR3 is TGTGCCAGCAGCGCCCACAGGGGGAATAGCTATGGCTACACCTTC. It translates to CASSAHRGNSYGYTF.